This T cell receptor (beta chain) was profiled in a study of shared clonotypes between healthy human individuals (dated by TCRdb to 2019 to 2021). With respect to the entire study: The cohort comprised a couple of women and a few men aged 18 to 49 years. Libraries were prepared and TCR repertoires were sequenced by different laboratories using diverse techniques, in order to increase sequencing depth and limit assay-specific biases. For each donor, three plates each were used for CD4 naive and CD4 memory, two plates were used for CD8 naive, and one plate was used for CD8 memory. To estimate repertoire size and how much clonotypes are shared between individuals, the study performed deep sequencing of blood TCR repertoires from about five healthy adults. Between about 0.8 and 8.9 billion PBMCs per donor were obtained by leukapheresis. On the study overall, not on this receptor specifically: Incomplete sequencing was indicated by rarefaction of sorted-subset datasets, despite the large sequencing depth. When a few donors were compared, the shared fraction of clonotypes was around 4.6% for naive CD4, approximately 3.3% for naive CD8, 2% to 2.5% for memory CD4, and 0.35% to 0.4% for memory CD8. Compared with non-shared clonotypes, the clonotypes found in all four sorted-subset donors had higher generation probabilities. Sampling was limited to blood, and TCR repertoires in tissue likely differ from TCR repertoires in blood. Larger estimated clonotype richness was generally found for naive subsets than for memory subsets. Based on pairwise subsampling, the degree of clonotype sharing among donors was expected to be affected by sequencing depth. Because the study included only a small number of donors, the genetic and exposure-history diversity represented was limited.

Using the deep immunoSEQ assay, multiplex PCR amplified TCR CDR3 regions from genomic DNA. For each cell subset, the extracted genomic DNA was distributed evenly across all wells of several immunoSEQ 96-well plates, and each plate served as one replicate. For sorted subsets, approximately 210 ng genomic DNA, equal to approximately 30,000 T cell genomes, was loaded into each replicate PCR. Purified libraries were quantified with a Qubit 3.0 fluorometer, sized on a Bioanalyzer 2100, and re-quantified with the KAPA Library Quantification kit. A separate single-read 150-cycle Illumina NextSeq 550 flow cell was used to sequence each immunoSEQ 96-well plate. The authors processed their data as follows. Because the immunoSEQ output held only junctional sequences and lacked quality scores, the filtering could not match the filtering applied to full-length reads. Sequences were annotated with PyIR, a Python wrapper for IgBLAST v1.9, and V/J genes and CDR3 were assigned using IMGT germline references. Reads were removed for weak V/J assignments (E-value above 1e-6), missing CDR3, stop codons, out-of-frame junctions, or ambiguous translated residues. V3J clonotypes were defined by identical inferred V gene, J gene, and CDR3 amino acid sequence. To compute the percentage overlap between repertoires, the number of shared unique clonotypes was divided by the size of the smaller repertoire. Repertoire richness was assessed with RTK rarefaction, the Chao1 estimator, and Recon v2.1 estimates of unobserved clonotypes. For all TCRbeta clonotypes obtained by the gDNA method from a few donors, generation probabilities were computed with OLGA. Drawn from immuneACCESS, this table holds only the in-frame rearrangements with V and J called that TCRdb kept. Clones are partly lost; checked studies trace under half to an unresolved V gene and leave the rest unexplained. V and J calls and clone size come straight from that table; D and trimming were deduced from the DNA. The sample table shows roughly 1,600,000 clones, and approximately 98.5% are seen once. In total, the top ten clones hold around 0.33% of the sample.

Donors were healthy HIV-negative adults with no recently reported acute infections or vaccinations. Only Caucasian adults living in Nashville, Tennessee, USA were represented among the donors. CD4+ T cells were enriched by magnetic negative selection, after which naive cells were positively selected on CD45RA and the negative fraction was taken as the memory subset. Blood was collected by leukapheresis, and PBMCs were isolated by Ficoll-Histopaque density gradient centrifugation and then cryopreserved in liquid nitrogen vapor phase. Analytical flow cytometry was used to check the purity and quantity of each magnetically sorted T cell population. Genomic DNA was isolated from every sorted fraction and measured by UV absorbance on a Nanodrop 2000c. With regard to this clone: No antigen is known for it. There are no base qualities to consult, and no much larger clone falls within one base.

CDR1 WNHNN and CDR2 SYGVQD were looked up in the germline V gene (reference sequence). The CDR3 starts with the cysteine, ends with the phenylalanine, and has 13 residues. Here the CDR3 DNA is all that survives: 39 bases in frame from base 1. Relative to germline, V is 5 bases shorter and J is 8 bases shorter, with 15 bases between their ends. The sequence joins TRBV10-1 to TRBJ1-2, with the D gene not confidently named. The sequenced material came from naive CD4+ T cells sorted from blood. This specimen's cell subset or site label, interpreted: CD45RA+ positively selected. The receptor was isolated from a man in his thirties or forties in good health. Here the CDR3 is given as CASSLDASGGYTF. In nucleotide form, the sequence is TGCGCCAGCAGTTTGGACGCCAGTGGGGGCTACACCTTC.